What follows describes a single T cell receptor (beta chain). Its antigen is not known. This entry is derived from a study of a mutant IDH1 vaccine in newly diagnosed glioma. Study-wide context: Vaccines were first given 4-6 weeks after radiotherapy alone, or with temozolomide cycles. General study findings and limits: Vaccination elicited immune responses in approximately 92% of patients.

Time point given: week 23, last vaccination. One vaccine dose held 300 ug of mutant IDH1 20-mer peptide and came with topical imiquimod. This CDR3 has 14 amino acids. The germline V gene encodes CDR1 SGHRS and CDR2 YFSETQ. Trimming stripped 5 bases from V and 0 bases from J, with 12 bases between. TCRdb's table, derived via immunoSEQ multiplex PCR, lists solely in-frame clones and lacks some. This sample yields around 28,000 clones, of which 82% are seen a single time; roughly 15% belongs to the top ten. The V call is TRBV5-1, the J call TRBJ2-7, with D maybe TRBD1 (6 bases). This receptor was obtained from a woman in her thirties with glioma. The source material was PBMCs, sampled from a glioma patient whose treatment included an IDH1 peptide vaccine. CDR3 in amino acids: CASRPTGSSYEQYF. CDR3 sequence (DNA): TGCGCCAGCAGGCCAACAGGGAGCTCCTACGAGCAGTACTTC.